This is a list of T cell receptor beta chains from one sample in a study of vaccination and CD4 T cells after COVID-19. These receptors lack a known antigen. TCRdb itself ran the PCR reads through MiXCR, one entry per CDR3 protein. The data contain approximately 12,000 distinct CDR3 sequences, approximately 58% of them singletons. Sequences were derived from CD4+ T cells from blood, cultured in vitro, sampled before SARS-CoV-2 vaccination. The origin of the receptors is a human donor who had recovered from COVID-19. CDR3s include the opening cysteine and the closing phenylalanine or tryptophan. A D gene is named only where the DNA matches it firmly. Some rows mark clone size as missing; the rest say once, few, many or name a class of expanded clone.

abundance,v_gene,d_gene,j_gene,CDR3aa,CDR3nt
.,TRBV20-1,.,TRBJ2-7,CSATDLDPYEQYF,TGCAGTGCTACTGACTTAGATCCTTACGAGCAGTACTTC
.,TRBV20-1,.,TRBJ1-6,CSARDSVGGSPLHF,TGCAGTGCCAGGGACTCGGTAGGCGGTTCACCCCTCCACTTT
.,TRBV20-1,.,TRBJ2-3,CSARGEGIPDTQYF,TGCAGTGCTAGAGGAGAGGGGATCCCAGATACGCAGTATTTT
.,TRBV11-2,TRBD1,TRBJ1-2,CASSLDQGESGYTF,TGTGCCAGCAGCTTAGACCAGGGGGAGAGTGGCTACACCTTC
.,TRBV27,.,TRBJ2-1,CASSMLGDLQPEQFF,TGTGCCAGCAGTATGTTGGGGGATCTACAACCTGAGCAGTTCTTC
few,TRBV19,.,TRBJ1-1,CASSPTRDTEAFF,TGTGCCAGTAGCCCGACAAGAGACACTGAAGCTTTCTTT
.,TRBV29-1,.,TRBJ1-1,CSAKWGLNTEAFF,TGCAGCGCCAAGTGGGGATTGAACACTGAAGCTTTCTTT
.,TRBV18,.,TRBJ2-5,CASSPDLKETQYF,TGTGCCAGCTCACCGGACCTAAAAGAGACCCAGTACTTC
few,TRBV29-1,TRBD1,TRBJ1-1,CSVETGTMNTEAFF,TGCAGCGTTGAGACAGGGACTATGAACACTGAAGCTTTCTTT
once,TRBV18,.,TRBJ1-1,CASSTGNTEAFF,TGTGCCAGTTCGACTGGGAACACTGAAGCTTTCTTT
.,TRBV20-1,.,TRBJ1-2,CSASEGLRGYTF,TGCAGTGCTAGTGAGGGCCTCCGAGGCTACACCTTC
.,TRBV7-8,.,TRBJ1-2,CASSLVAGPLNYGYTF,TGTGCCAGCAGCTTAGTGGCGGGACCACTTAACTATGGCTACACCTTC
few,TRBV2,.,TRBJ1-2,CACKLGNAYGYTF,TGTGCCTGCAAACTTGGGAACGCCTATGGCTACACCTTC
.,TRBV6-1,TRBD1,TRBJ1-6,CASRRGTAEHNSPLHF,TGTGCCAGCAGAAGAGGGACAGCAGAACATAATTCACCCCTCCACTTT
.,TRBV24-1,.,TRBJ2-2,CATSDSNLNRVGHTGELFF,TGTGCCACCAGTGATTCTAATCTCAACAGGGTAGGGCACACCGGGGAGCTGTTTTTT
few,TRBV7-2,.,TRBJ1-1,CASRQEQRITEAFF,TGTGCCAGCAGACAGGAACAGAGGATCACTGAAGCTTTCTTT
few,TRBV19,.,TRBJ1-1,CASSTRGRGNTEAFF,TGTGCCAGTAGTACCCGGGGTAGGGGGAACACTGAAGCTTTCTTT
.,TRBV7-2,TRBD2,TRBJ2-5,CASTPGLATETQYF,TGTGCCAGCACCCCGGGACTAGCTACGGAGACCCAGTACTTC
.,TRBV15,.,TRBJ2-7,CATSRHESHEQYF,TGTGCCACCAGCAGGCACGAATCCCACGAGCAGTACTTC
.,TRBV28,.,TRBJ1-5,CASSPGGGASNQPQHF,TGTGCCAGCAGTCCCGGTGGGGGCGCGAGCAATCAGCCCCAGCATTTT
.,TRBV15,TRBD1,TRBJ1-3,CATSRGTGVGNTIYF,TGTGCCACCAGCAGAGGGACAGGGGTCGGAAACACCATATATTTT
few,TRBV20-1,.,TRBJ1-6,CSARAPNNSPLHF,TGCAGTGCTAGAGCCCCGAATAATTCACCCCTCCACTTT
.,TRBV2,.,TRBJ1-5,CASSGQLFQPQHF,TGTGCCAGCAGTGGACAGCTCTTTCAGCCCCAGCATTTT
.,TRBV24-1,TRBD1,TRBJ2-3,CATSDTRQGTDTQYF,TGTGCCACCAGTGATACGCGACAGGGAACAGATACGCAGTATTTT
.,TRBV24-1,.,TRBJ2-2,CATSDPGPGELFF,TGTGCCACCAGTGATCCGGGGCCCGGGGAGCTGTTTTTT
.,TRBV11-2,.,TRBJ2-7,CASSLVVGRDYEQYF,TGTGCCAGCAGCTTAGTGGTGGGCAGGGACTACGAGCAGTACTTC
few,TRBV20-1,.,TRBJ1-2,CSARPSAGGYTF,TGCAGTGCTAGACCCAGTGCGGGGGGCTACACCTTC
.,TRBV12-3/TRBV12-4,.,TRBJ2-1,CASSYRRSENEQFF,TGTGCCAGCAGTTATCGGAGATCGGAAAATGAGCAGTTCTTC
once,TRBV14,.,TRBJ2-3,CASSQGVWTTDTQYF,TGTGCCAGCAGCCAAGGGGTTTGGACCACAGATACGCAGTATTTT
few,TRBV19,TRBD1,TRBJ2-7,CASGTEYEQYF,TGTGCCAGCGGGACAGAGTACGAGCAGTACTTC
few,TRBV20-1,TRBD1,TRBJ1-2,CSARGQGSYGYTF,TGCAGTGCGCGAGGACAGGGCTCCTATGGCTACACCTTC
.,TRBV19,.,TRBJ2-5,CASKSRNQETQYF,TGTGCCAGTAAGTCCCGGAACCAAGAGACCCAGTACTTC
.,TRBV15,TRBD2,TRBJ2-3,CATSRGTSGFTDTQYF,TGTGCCACCAGCAGAGGGACTAGCGGCTTCACAGATACGCAGTATTTT
.,TRBV27,TRBD1,TRBJ1-1,CASSVQGAGTEAFF,TGTGCCAGCAGTGTGCAGGGGGCTGGCACTGAAGCTTTCTTT
.,TRBV19,TRBD1,TRBJ2-6,CASQTGFLSGANVLTF,TGTGCCAGCCAGACAGGGTTTCTCTCTGGGGCCAACGTCCTGACTTTC
.,TRBV20-1,TRBD1,TRBJ1-2,CSASRTGLSEGYTF,TGCAGTGCTTCCCGGACAGGGCTTTCGGAAGGCTACACCTTC
few,TRBV27,.,TRBJ1-2,CASSSSGNNLWGYTF,TGTGCCAGCAGTTCTTCAGGAAACAACCTTTGGGGTTACACCTTC
few,TRBV24-1,.,TRBJ2-7,CATSDSGADRYEQYF,TGTGCCACCAGTGATTCCGGGGCAGACCGCTACGAGCAGTACTTC
.,TRBV19,.,TRBJ1-2,CASSIATEYGYTF,TGTGCCAGTAGTATAGCGACAGAGTATGGCTACACCTTC
few,TRBV20-1,TRBD1,TRBJ1-1,CSAKQGAGGTEAFF,TGCAGTGCTAAACAGGGGGCGGGCGGCACTGAAGCTTTCTTT
medium-sized,TRBV6-2/TRBV6-3,TRBD2,TRBJ2-7,CASSYPSGGTYEQYF,TGTGCCAGCAGTTACCCCTCCGGGGGGACCTACGAGCAGTACTTC
few,TRBV2,TRBD2,TRBJ2-7,CASSAGTSGYEQYF,TGTGCCAGCAGCGCCGGGACTAGCGGGTACGAGCAGTACTTC
.,TRBV7-2,.,TRBJ1-6,CASSSGANSPLHF,TGTGCCAGCAGCTCGGGGGCTAATTCACCCCTCCACTTT
.,TRBV10-3,TRBD1,TRBJ1-1,CAISDRGRDTEAFF,TGTGCCATCAGTGACAGGGGGCGCGACACTGAAGCTTTCTTT
once,TRBV24-1,TRBD2,TRBJ2-2,CATSGGTTHTGELFF,TGTGCCACCAGCGGGGGGACTACTCACACCGGGGAGCTGTTTTTT
.,TRBV20-1,.,TRBJ1-1,CSAIGASGFTEAFF,TGCAGTGCTATAGGGGCGTCGGGGTTCACTGAAGCTTTCTTT
.,TRBV27,.,TRBJ2-1,CASSLSEGRGRYSSYNEQFF,TGTGCCAGCAGTTTATCAGAGGGGAGGGGGCGGTACAGCTCCTACAATGAGCAGTTCTTC
.,TRBV7-2,.,TRBJ1-6,CASSLAGRGSNSPLHF,TGTGCCAGCAGCTTAGCCGGAAGGGGATCTAATTCACCCCTCCACTTT
.,TRBV7-2,TRBD1,TRBJ1-2,CASSLDRTGGRYGYTF,TGTGCCAGCAGCTTAGACAGGACAGGGGGCCGATATGGCTACACCTTC
.,TRBV11-3,TRBD1,TRBJ1-2,CASSSDRGRGGYTF,TGTGCCAGCAGCTCGGACAGGGGTCGAGGAGGCTACACCTTC
.,TRBV20-1,.,TRBJ2-7,CSARDLEEQYF,TGCAGTGCTAGAGATTTGGAGGAGCAGTACTTC
.,TRBV27,.,TRBJ1-5,CASSLREGNQPQHF,TGTGCCAGCAGTTTGAGGGAGGGGAATCAGCCCCAGCATTTT
.,TRBV11-1,.,TRBJ1-1,CASSVENSGKAFF,TGTGCCAGCAGCGTCGAAAATTCGGGGAAAGCTTTCTTT
few,TRBV6-1,.,TRBJ1-5,CASSVLGASNQPQHF,TGTGCCAGCAGTGTGCTGGGGGCATCAAATCAGCCCCAGCATTTT
.,TRBV27,TRBD1,TRBJ2-6,CASRKGQGASGANVLTF,TGTGCCAGCAGGAAGGGACAGGGGGCATCTGGGGCCAACGTCCTGACTTTC
.,TRBV28,.,TRBJ2-7,CASTSYRQGTSYEQYF,TGTGCCAGCACATCCTACCGGCAGGGAACTTCCTACGAGCAGTACTTC
.,TRBV6-5,.,TRBJ1-1,CASSYSMGAGGNTEAFF,TGTGCCAGCAGTTACTCGATGGGGGCGGGTGGGAACACTGAAGCTTTCTTT
.,TRBV6-1,.,TRBJ1-5,CASSVRGRQPQHF,TGTGCCAGCAGTGTAAGAGGGAGGCAGCCCCAGCATTTT
.,TRBV7-9,.,TRBJ1-2,CASSLEGHGYTF,TGTGCCAGCAGCTTAGAGGGGCATGGCTACACCTTC